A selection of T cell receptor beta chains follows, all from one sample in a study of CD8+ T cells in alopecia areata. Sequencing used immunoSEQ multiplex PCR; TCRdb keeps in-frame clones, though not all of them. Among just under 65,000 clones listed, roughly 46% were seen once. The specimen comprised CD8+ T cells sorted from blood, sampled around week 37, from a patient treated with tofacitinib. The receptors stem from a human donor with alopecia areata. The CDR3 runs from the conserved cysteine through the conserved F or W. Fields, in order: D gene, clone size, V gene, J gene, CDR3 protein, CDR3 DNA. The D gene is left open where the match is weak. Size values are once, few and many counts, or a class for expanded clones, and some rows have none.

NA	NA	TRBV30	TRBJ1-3	CAWIEGWGNTIYF	TGTGCCTGGATCGAAGGTTGGGGAAACACCATATATTTT
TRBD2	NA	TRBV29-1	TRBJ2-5	CSVWSGTPPKYF	TGCAGCGTTTGGAGCGGGACCCCTCCCAAGTACTTC
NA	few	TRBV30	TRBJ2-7	CAWSLLAEADEQYF	TGTGCCTGGAGCCTTCTAGCTGAGGCGGACGAGCAGTACTTC
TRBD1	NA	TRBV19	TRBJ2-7	CASSISGGAYEQYF	TGTGCCAGTAGTATCTCAGGGGGCGCTTACGAGCAGTACTTC
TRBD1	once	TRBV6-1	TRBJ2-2	CAIRQGALTGELFF	TGTGCCATCAGACAGGGGGCCCTCACCGGGGAGCTGTTTTTT
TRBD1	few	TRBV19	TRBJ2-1	CASSIGQGVYNEQFF	TGTGCCAGTAGTATAGGACAGGGGGTCTACAATGAGCAGTTCTTC
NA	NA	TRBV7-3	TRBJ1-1	CASSLSGGTEAFF	TGTGCCAGCAGCTTAAGTGGTGGCACTGAAGCTTTCTTT
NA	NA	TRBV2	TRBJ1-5	CASSEFIIGVSYSQPQHF	TGTGCCAGCAGTGAATTTATAATCGGGGTCAGTTACAGCCAGCCCCAGCATTTT
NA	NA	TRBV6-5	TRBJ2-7	CASGSFYEQYF	TGTGCCAGCGGGAGTTTCTACGAGCAGTACTTC
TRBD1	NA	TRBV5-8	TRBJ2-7	CASSLITGGVYEQYF	TGTGCCAGCAGCTTGATAACAGGGGGTGTTTACGAGCAGTACTTC
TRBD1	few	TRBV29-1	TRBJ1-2	CSVQGAQDYGYTF	TGCAGCGTTCAGGGGGCGCAGGACTATGGCTACACCTTC